The T cell receptor (beta chain) described here comes from a study of CD8 T cells in ankylosing spondylitis. A remark on this clonotype: The antigen is undetermined.

Whole-study results and caveats: Among TCR beta sequences, a motif of eight highly homologous variants appeared characteristic of ankylosing spondylitis blood. Disease-linked clones bore a CD8+ phenotype and were relatively rare in peripheral blood.

Scientists made TCR beta libraries using quantitative 5'-RACE with molecular barcodes. From the 5' RACE reads, TCRdb called clonotypes with MiXCR, one entry per CDR3 protein. This sample has approximately 300,000 distinct CDR3 sequences; 8% occur once, and the top ten carry 13% to 15%. The CDR3 is made up of 15 amino acids. Germline V gene sequence: CDR1 DFQATT, CDR2 SNEGSKA (reference sequence). With 0 bases removed from V and 10 bases from J, the gap between germline ends came to 19 bases. The chain has TRBV20-1 and TRBJ2-1, with a weak D call TRBD1 (6 bases). What was sequenced was blood, either unsorted or a sorted T cell fraction (not recorded which). This receptor was obtained from a male donor with ankylosing spondylitis. CDR3: CSARDLESQGYEQFF. The CDR3 nucleotides read TGCAGTGCTAGAGATTTGGAATCACAGGGCTACGAGCAGTTCTTC.